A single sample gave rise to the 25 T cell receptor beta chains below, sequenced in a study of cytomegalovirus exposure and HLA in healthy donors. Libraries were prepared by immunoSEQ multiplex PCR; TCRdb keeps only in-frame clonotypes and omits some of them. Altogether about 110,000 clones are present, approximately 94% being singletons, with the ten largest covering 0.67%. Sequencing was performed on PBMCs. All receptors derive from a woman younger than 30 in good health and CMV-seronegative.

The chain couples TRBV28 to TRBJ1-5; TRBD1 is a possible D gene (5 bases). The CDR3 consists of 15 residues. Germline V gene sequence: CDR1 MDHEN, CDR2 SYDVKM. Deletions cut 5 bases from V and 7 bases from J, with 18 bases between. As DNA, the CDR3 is TGTGCCAGCAGTGACCCCCGGGCAGGGTGGCAGCCCCAGCATTTT. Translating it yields CASSDPRAGWQPQHF.

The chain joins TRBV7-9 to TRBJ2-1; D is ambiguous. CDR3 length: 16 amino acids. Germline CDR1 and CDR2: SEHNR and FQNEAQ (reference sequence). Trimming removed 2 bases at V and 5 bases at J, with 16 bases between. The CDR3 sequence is CASSLRPSPGNNEQFF. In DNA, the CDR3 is TGTGCCAGCAGCTTAAGACCGTCCCCAGGAAACAATGAGCAGTTCTTC.

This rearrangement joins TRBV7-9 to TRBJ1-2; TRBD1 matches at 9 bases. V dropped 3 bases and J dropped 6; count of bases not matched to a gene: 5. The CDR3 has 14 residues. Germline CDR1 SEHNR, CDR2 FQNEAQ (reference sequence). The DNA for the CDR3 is TGTGCCAGCAGCTTTCCGGGACAGGGAGATGGCTACACCTTC. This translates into CASSFPGQGDGYTF.

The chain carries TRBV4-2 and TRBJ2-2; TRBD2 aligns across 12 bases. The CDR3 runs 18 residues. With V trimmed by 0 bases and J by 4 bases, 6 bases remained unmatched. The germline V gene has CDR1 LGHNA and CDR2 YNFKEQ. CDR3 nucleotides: TGTGCCAGCAGCCAAGAAGGGCTAGCGGGGGGGCCCACCGGGGAGCTGTTTTTT. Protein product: CASSQEGLAGGPTGELFF.

The CDR3 loop reads CASSLAGGLYGYTF. The CDR3 DNA follows: TGCGCCAGCAGCTTGGCCGGCGGACTATATGGCTACACCTTC. The chain has TRBV5-1 and TRBJ1-2, with D hard to call. Germline V gene data show CDR1 as SGHRS and CDR2 as YFSETQ. V lost 0 bases to trimming and J lost 5 bases, with 11 bases between them. CDR3 length: 14 amino acids.

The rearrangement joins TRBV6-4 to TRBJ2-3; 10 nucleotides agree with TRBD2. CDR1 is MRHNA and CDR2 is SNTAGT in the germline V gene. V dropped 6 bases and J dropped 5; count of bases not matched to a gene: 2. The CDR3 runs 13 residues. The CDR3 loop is CASSGTSEDTQYF. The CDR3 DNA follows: TGTGCCAGCAGCGGGACTAGCGAAGATACGCAGTATTTT.

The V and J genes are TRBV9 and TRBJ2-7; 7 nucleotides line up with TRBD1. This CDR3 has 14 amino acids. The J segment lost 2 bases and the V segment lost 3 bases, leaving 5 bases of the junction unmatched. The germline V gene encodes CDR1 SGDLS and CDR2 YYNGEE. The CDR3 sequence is CASSEDRVPYEQYF. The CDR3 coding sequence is TGTGCCAGCAGCGAAGACAGGGTCCCCTACGAGCAGTACTTC.

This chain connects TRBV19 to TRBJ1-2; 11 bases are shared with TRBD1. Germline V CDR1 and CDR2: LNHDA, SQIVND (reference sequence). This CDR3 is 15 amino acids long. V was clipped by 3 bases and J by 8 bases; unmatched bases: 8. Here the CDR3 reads CASSIGTGGLRGYTF. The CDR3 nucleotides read TGTGCCAGTAGTATTGGGACAGGGGGTCTTAGGGGCTACACCTTC.

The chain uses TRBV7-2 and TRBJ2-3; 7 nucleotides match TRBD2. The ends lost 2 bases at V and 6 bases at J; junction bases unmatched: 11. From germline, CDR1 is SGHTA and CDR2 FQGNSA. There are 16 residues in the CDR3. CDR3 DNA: TGTGCCAGCAGCTTACAGCGAGGTGCGGGGGTTGATACGCAGTATTTT. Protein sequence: CASSLQRGAGVDTQYF.

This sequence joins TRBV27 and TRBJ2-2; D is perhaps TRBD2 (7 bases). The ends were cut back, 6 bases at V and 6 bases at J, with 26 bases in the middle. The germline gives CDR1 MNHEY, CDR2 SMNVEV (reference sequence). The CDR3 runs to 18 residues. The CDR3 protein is CASSPRIGGALTSGELFF. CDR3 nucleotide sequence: TGTGCCAGCAGCCCTCGGATTGGGGGGGCGCTTACCTCCGGGGAGCTGTTTTTT.

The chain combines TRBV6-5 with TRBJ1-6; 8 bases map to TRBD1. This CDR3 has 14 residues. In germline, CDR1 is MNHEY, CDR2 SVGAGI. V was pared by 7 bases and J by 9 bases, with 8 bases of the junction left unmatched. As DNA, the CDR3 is TGTGCCAGCACCCAAGACAGGGGTCGTTCACCCCTCCACTTT. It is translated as CASTQDRGRSPLHF.

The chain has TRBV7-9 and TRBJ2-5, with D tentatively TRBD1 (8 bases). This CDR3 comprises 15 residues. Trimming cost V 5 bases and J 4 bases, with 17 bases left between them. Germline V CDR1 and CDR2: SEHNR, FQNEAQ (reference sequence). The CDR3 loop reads CASSQQGGEVETQYF. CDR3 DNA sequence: TGTGCCAGCAGCCAACAGGGGGGGGAGGTAGAGACCCAGTACTTC.

CDR3 nucleotide sequence: TGCGCCAGCAGCTGGGGCCGCAGGGTTCACTATGGCTACACCTTC. Translating gives CASSWGRRVHYGYTF. V is TRBV5-1 and J is TRBJ1-2; a weak D match, TRBD1 (5 bases). Per germline, CDR1 SGHRS and CDR2 YFSETQ. Trimming left V 3 bases short and J 3 bases short, with 15 bases between. This CDR3 is built from 15 residues.

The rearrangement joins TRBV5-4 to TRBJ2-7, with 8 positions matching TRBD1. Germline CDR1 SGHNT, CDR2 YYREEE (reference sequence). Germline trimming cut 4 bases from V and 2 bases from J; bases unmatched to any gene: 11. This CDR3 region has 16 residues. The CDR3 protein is CASSGTTGVTTYEQYF. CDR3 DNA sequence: TGTGCCAGCAGCGGAACGACAGGGGTCACTACCTACGAGCAGTACTTC.

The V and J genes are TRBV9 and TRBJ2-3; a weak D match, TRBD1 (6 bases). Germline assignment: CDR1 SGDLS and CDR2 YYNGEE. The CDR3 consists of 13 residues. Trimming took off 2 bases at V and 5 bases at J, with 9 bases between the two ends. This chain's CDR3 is CASSVVRGDTQYF. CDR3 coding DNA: TGTGCCAGCAGCGTCGTCAGGGGAGATACGCAGTATTTT.

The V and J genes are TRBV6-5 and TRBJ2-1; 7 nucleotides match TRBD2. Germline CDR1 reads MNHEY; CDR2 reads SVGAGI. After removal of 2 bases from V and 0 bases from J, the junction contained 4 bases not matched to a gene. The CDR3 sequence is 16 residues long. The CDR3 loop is CASSYKRGFSYNEQFF. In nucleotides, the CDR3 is TGTGCCAGCAGTTACAAGCGGGGTTTCTCCTACAATGAGCAGTTCTTC.

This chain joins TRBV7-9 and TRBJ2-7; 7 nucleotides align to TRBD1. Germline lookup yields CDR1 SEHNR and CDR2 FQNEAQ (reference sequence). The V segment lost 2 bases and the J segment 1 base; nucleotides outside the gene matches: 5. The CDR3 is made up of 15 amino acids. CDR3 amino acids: CASSLKGTESYEQYF. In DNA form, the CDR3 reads TGTGCCAGCAGCTTAAAGGGGACAGAATCCTACGAGCAGTACTTC. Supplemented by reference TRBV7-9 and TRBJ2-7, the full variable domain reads DTGVSQNPRHKITKRGQNVTFRCDPISEHNRLYWYRQTLGQGPEFLTYFQNEAQLEKSRLLSDRFSAERPKGSFSTLEIQRTEQGDSAMYLCASSLKGTESYEQYFGPGTRLTVT.

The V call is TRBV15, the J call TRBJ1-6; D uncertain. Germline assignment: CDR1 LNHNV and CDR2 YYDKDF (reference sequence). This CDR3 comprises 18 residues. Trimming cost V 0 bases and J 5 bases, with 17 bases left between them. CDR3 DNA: TGTGCCACCAGCAGAGATTTACAGACACCAAGTAATAATTCACCCCTCCACTTT. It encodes CATSRDLQTPSNNSPLHF. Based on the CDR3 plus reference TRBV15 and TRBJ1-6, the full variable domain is DAMVIQNPRYQVTQFGKPVTLSCSQTLNHNVMYWYQQKSSQAPKLLFHYYDKDFNNEADTPDNFQSRRPNTSFCFLDIRSPGLGDTAMYLCATSRDLQTPSNNSPLHFGNGTRLTVT.

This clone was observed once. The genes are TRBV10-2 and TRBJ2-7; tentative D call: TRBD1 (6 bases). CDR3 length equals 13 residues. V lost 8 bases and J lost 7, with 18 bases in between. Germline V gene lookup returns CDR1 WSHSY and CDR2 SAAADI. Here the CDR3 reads CASLNAGATEQYF. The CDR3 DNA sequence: TGCGCCAGCCTGAATGCAGGGGCGACGGAGCAGTACTTC.

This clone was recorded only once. Here the CDR3 reads CASNRGDSPLHF. The CDR3 DNA sequence: TGTGCCAGCAACAGGGGTGATTCACCCCTCCACTTT. The rearrangement uses TRBV6-6 and TRBJ1-6, with 7 bases aligning to TRBD1. CDR1 and CDR2 (germline): MNHNY, SVGAGI (reference sequence). V shed 7 bases, J shed 8 bases, and the junction held 2 bases outside the gene matches. The CDR3 sequence is 12 residues long.

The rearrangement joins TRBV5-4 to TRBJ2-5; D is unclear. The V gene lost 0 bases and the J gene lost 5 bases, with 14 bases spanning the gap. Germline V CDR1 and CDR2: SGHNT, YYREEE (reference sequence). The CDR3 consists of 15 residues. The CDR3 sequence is CASSLARQSVETQYF. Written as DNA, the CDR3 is TGTGCCAGCAGCTTGGCTCGCCAGTCTGTGGAGACCCAGTACTTC.

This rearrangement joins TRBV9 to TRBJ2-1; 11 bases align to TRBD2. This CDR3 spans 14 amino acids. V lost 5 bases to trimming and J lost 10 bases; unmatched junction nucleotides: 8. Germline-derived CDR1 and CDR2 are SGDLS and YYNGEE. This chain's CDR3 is CASSPSLAGAEQFF. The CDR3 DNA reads TGTGCCAGCAGTCCCTCACTAGCGGGGGCCGAGCAGTTCTTC.

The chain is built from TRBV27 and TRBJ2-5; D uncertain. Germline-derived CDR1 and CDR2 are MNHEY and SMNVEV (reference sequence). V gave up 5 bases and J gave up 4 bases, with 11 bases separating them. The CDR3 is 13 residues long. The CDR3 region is CASSLAHLETQYF. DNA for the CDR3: TGTGCCAGCAGTCTGGCCCATTTAGAGACCCAGTACTTC.

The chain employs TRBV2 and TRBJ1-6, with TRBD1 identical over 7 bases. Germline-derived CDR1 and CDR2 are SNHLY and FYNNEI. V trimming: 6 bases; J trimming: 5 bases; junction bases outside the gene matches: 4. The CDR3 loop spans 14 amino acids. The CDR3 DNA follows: TGTGCCAGCAGGGGACAGACCAATAATTCACCCCTCCACTTT. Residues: CASRGQTNNSPLHF.

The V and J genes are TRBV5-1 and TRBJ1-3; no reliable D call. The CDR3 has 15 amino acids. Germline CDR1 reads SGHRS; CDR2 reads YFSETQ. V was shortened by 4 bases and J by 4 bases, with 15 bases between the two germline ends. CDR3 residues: CASSPPQDGGNTIYF. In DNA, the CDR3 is TGCGCCAGCAGCCCACCCCAGGATGGCGGAAACACCATATATTTT.